Below are 30 T cell receptor beta chains sequenced from a single sample in a study of blood T cell repertoires in COVID-19. Produced via immunoSEQ multiplex PCR; TCRdb's table is partial and in-frame only. The repertoire has about 400,000 clones, 86% of them found once; the top ten carry 7.1%. The specimen was peripheral blood. These receptors were obtained from a woman between 55 and 75 years old with COVID-19, enrolled during active disease.

The chain is built from TRBV5-4 and TRBJ1-6, with 8 bases matching TRBD1. The CDR3 runs 16 residues. The germline gives CDR1 SGHNT, CDR2 YYREEE (reference sequence). V lost 0 bases to trimming and J lost 5 bases; unmatched junction nucleotides: 4. Here the CDR3 DNA reads TGTGCCAGCAGCTTGGCAGGGGGCGCAAATAATTCACCCCTCCACTTT. Translation gives CASSLAGGANNSPLHF.

The gene calls are TRBV4-2 and TRBJ1-5; perhaps TRBD1 as D (5 bases). Trimming pared 0 bases from V and 0 bases from J, leaving 9 bases between. The CDR3 length is 16 residues. Germline assignment: CDR1 LGHNA and CDR2 YNFKEQ. The CDR3 spells CASSQDRGNSNQPQHF. Written as DNA, the CDR3 is TGTGCCAGCAGCCAAGATCGGGGGAATAGCAATCAGCCCCAGCATTTT.

V is TRBV11-3 and J is TRBJ1-1; TRBD1 agrees at 7 bases. The trim removed 0 bases at V and 0 bases at J, leaving 10 bases unmatched. In germline, CDR1 is SGHNT, CDR2 YENEEA. The CDR3 contains 18 residues. The CDR3 here is CASSLDQGGSYMNTEAFF. CDR3 coding DNA: TGTGCCAGCAGCTTAGATCAAGGGGGCAGCTACATGAACACTGAAGCTTTCTTT.

V and J are TRBV6-2 or TRBV6-3 and TRBJ2-1; D may be TRBD2 (6 bases). V gave up 4 bases and J gave up 7 bases, with 20 bases separating them. This CDR3 spans 16 amino acids. The germline V gene has CDR1 MNHEY and CDR2 SVGEGT. The CDR3 DNA follows: TGTGCCAGCAGTTCGTACCCAGCGGAGGGCCCGAATGAGCAGTTCTTC. It codes for CASSSYPAEGPNEQFF.

This sequence joins TRBV30 and TRBJ1-4; D possibly corresponds to TRBD1 (5 bases). Trimming took off 3 bases at V and 10 bases at J, with 18 bases between the two ends. From germline, CDR1 is GTSNPN and CDR2 SVGIG (reference sequence). CDR3 length equals 14 residues. The CDR3 loop reads CAWRGVGGFGKLFF. CDR3 bases: TGTGCCTGGAGAGGCGTCGGGGGGTTTGGAAAACTGTTTTTT.

This clone was recorded only once. The chain is built from TRBV30 and TRBJ2-1; D is unclear. Trimming stripped 6 bases from V and 5 bases from J, with 8 bases between. CDR3 size: 11 residues. The germline gives CDR1 GTSNPN, CDR2 SVGIG (reference sequence). Here the CDR3 DNA reads TGTGCCTGTGGGCCCGACAATGAGCAGTTCTTC. Its protein product is CACGPDNEQFF.

The rearrangement uses TRBV5-4 and TRBJ1-1; 9 bases are a match to TRBD1. Germline-derived CDR1 and CDR2 are SGHNT and YYREEE (reference sequence). The trim removed 4 bases at V and 6 bases at J, leaving 19 bases unmatched. The CDR3 has 18 residues. CDR3 residues: CASSPAMGTGLVGAEAFF. The CDR3 DNA is TGTGCCAGCAGCCCGGCGATGGGGACAGGGTTGGTCGGCGCTGAAGCTTTCTTT.

The chain joins TRBV4-3 to TRBJ1-6; D is undetermined. Trimming removed 0 bases from V and 0 bases from J, with 15 bases in between. The germline V gene has CDR1 LGHNA and CDR2 YSLEER. This CDR3 has 19 amino acids. CDR3 sequence reads: CASSQDPTRVSSYNSPLHF. The CDR3 DNA sequence: TGCGCCAGCAGCCAAGACCCAACGCGGGTCAGCTCCTATAATTCACCCCTCCACTTT.

This rearrangement joins TRBV10-3 to TRBJ2-7; TRBD1 matches 10 bases. The CDR3 contains 16 residues. Trimming removed 6 bases from V and 2 bases from J; junction bases left unmatched: 10. Germline V gene data show CDR1 as ENHRY and CDR2 as SYGVKD. CDR3 nucleotide sequence: TGTGCCATCAGCCGAGGAGGGACAGGGGCTACCTACGAGCAGTACTTC. Translation gives CAISRGGTGATYEQYF.

This chain uses TRBV10-1 with TRBJ2-3; 13 nucleotides line up with TRBD2. The trim removed 2 bases at V and 6 bases at J, leaving 11 bases unmatched. There are 18 residues in the CDR3. In germline, CDR1 is WNHNN, CDR2 SYGVQD (reference sequence). This CDR3 is CASSEGSTSGGAWDTQYF. The CDR3 DNA reads as TGCGCCAGCAGTGAGGGCTCTACTAGCGGGGGGGCCTGGGATACGCAGTATTTT.

The genes are TRBV2 and TRBJ2-6, with 10 bases fitting TRBD2. The CDR3 totals 16 residues. After removal of 9 bases from V and 2 bases from J, the junction contained 7 bases not matched to a gene. Germline CDR1 reads SNHLY; CDR2 reads FYNNEI. The CDR3 DNA reads TGTGCCAGGTCGGGGCTAGCGGGGGCTGGGGCCAACGTCCTGACTTTC. Residues: CARSGLAGAGANVLTF. The full variable domain, completed using reference TRBV2 and TRBJ2-6, is EPEVTQTPSHQVTQMGQEVILRCVPISNHLYFYWYRQILGQKVEFLVSFYNNEISEKSEIFDDQFSVERPDGSNFTLKIRSTKLEDSAMYFCARSGLAGAGANVLTFGAGSRLTVL.

Only a few counts were recorded for this clone. V and J are TRBV10-3 and TRBJ2-7; 9 nucleotides match TRBD2. Germline assignment: CDR1 ENHRY and CDR2 SYGVKD. Trimming at V came to 0 bases and at J to 6 bases, leaving 9 bases not matched to a gene. This CDR3 is 16 amino acids long. CDR3 in amino acids: CAISESTGGGAGEQYF. The CDR3 DNA sequence: TGTGCCATCAGTGAGTCGACAGGCGGGGGGGCAGGCGAGCAGTACTTC.

The genes are TRBV6-5 and TRBJ2-2; a possible D gene is TRBD1 (5 bases). The CDR3 runs 11 residues. Germline V CDR1 and CDR2: MNHEY, SVGAGI. Trimming removed 6 bases at V and 9 bases at J, with 8 bases between. The CDR3: CASSPGRELFF. The CDR3, as DNA: TGTGCCAGCAGCCCAGGGCGGGAGCTGTTTTTT.

The chain links TRBV2 to TRBJ1-1, with 9 bases aligning to TRBD1. V lost 7 bases and J lost 4; bases outside the gene matches: 4. The CDR3 contains 13 residues. The germline V gene encodes CDR1 SNHLY and CDR2 FYNNEI. The CDR3 DNA follows: TGTGCCAGCACAAAGACAGGGGGCACTGAAGCTTTCTTT. It encodes CASTKTGGTEAFF.

In DNA, the CDR3 is TGTGCCAGCAGCACGCGCGACAGCTACGAGCAGTACTTC. Its translation is CASSTRDSYEQYF. The chain recombines TRBV21-1 with TRBJ2-7; the D call TRBD1 from the table was never checked on the DNA. TRBV21-1 is annotated as a pseudogene. The CDR3 totals 13 residues.

V and J are TRBV12-3 or TRBV12-4 and TRBJ2-2; 7 nucleotides line up with TRBD2. The CDR3 has 13 residues. Unmatched junction bases numbered 7, after V lost 9 bases and J lost 6 bases. CDR3 bases: TGTGCCAGTAACCGGGACTATTCCGGGGAGCTGTTTTTT. Translated: CASNRDYSGELFF.

V usage is TRBV5-1 and J usage is TRBJ2-1; TRBD2 agrees at 8 bases. Germline CDR1 is SGHRS and CDR2 is YFSETQ. The CDR3 covers 18 residues. V lost 6 bases, J lost 2 bases, and 16 bases stayed unmatched. The CDR3 DNA reads TGCGCCAGCACCTCTGAACTCCAAGCGGGGGTGACCTACAATGAGCAGTTCTTC. As protein: CASTSELQAGVTYNEQFF.

Details on this clone: The junction and the germline gene differ at one end; a read error may be behind it. The rearrangement links TRBV6-1 to TRBJ1-1, with 8 nucleotides matching TRBD1. Germline V gene lookup returns CDR1 MNHNS and CDR2 SASEGT. The CDR3 runs to 18 residues. CDR3 sequence: CASREGGYRGDMNTEAFF. CDR3 nucleotide sequence: TGTGCCAGCAGAGAAGGGGGCTACAGGGGGGACATGAACACTGAAGCTTTCTTT.

Of note for this clone: Other DNA sequences of this sample code for an identical CDR3. The chain couples TRBV5-1 to TRBJ1-4; 9 bases map to TRBD1. Germline V gives CDR1 SGHRS, CDR2 YFSETQ. J lost 2 bases, V lost 3 bases, and 2 bases had no gene match. CDR3 size: 15 residues. DNA of the CDR3: TGCGCCAGCAGCTCACAGGGGGCGACTAATGAAAAACTGTTTTTT. Its translation is CASSSQGATNEKLFF.

V and J are TRBV3-1 (or the pseudogene TRBV3-2) and TRBJ2-7; a weak D match, TRBD1 (7 bases). Between the trimmed V and J ends, which lost 0 bases and 2 bases, there was a span of 11 bases. The CDR3 is made up of 15 amino acids. Germline V gives CDR1 LGHDT, CDR2 YNNKEL (reference sequence). DNA of the CDR3: TGTGCCAGCAGCCAAGATCCAGGGGGGACCTACGAGCAGTACTTC. It encodes CASSQDPGGTYEQYF.

The J gene is TRBJ1-5, the V gene TRBV6-4; the match to TRBD1 covers 8 bases. CDR3 length equals 14 residues. The V and J ends lost 4 bases and 7 bases, in that order; junction bases with no gene match: 6. Germline CDR1 MRHNA, CDR2 SNTAGT. CDR3 nucleotide sequence: TGTGCCAGCAGTGCGACAGGGGTAGGACAGCCCCAGCATTTT. It translates to CASSATGVGQPQHF.

This clone was recorded once. The rearrangement joins TRBV5-6 to TRBJ1-5, with 7 bases matching TRBD1. Per the germline V gene, CDR1 is SGHDT and CDR2 is YYEEEE. The CDR3 runs 14 residues. V trimming: 4 bases; J trimming: 6 bases; junction bases outside the gene matches: 7. Written as DNA, the CDR3 is TGTGCCAGCAGCGTCCGGGACAGTCCTCAGCCCCAGCATTTT. Residues: CASSVRDSPQPQHF.

CDR3 bases: TGCGCCAGCAGCTTCCAGGGGGGCGGCTACACCTTC. Translation gives CASSFQGGGYTF. The chain is built from TRBV5-1 and TRBJ1-2, with TRBD1 identical over 7 bases. The length of the CDR3 is 12 residues. Per the germline V gene, CDR1 is SGHRS and CDR2 is YFSETQ. Trimming took 2 bases from V and 8 from J; bases not matched to a gene: 3.

The chain uses TRBV7-9 and TRBJ2-3; 7 bases align to TRBD2. Germline loops: CDR1 SEHNR, CDR2 FQNEAQ (reference sequence). The CDR3 is 17 amino acids. Unmatched junction bases numbered 10, after V lost 3 bases and J lost 1 base. The CDR3 here is CASSFGRGGFGTDTQYF. Written as DNA, the CDR3 is TGTGCCAGCAGCTTCGGTAGGGGAGGGTTCGGCACAGATACGCAGTATTTT. Complete variable domain (other parts from reference TRBV7-9 and TRBJ2-3): DTGVSQNPRHKITKRGQNVTFRCDPISEHNRLYWYRQTLGQGPEFLTYFQNEAQLEKSRLLSDRFSAERPKGSFSTLEIQRTEQGDSAMYLCASSFGRGGFGTDTQYFGPGTRLTVL.

This clone was seen once. The chain joins TRBV21-1 to TRBJ1-1. TRBV21-1 is a documented pseudogene. This CDR3 region has 15 residues. The CDR3 reads CASSKAARVNTEAFF. CDR3 in DNA: TGTGCCAGCAGCAAAGCAGCTCGGGTGAACACTGAAGCTTTCTTT.

The V gene is TRBV7-6, the J gene TRBJ1-1; 10 bases match TRBD1. The V and J ends lost 5 bases and 1 base, in that order; junction bases with no gene match: 1. Germline values: CDR1 SGHVS, CDR2 FNYEAQ. This CDR3 has 14 amino acids. The CDR3 nucleotides are TGTGCCAGCAGCCGGGACAGGGGGAACACTGAAGCTTTCTTT. Protein: CASSRDRGNTEAFF. Variable domain in full (rest from reference TRBV7-6 and TRBJ1-1): GAGVSQSPRYKVTKRGQDVALRCDPISGHVSLYWYRQALGQGPEFLTYFNYEAQQDKSGLPNDRFSAERPEGSISTLTIQRTEQRDSAMYRCASSRDRGNTEAFFGQGTRLTVV.

This chain connects TRBV27 to TRBJ1-1, with TRBD1 identical over 8 bases. Germline lookup yields CDR1 MNHEY and CDR2 SMNVEV (reference sequence). The CDR3 contains 17 residues. Losses at the gene ends were 6 bases for V and 3 bases for J; bases not matched to a gene: 15. CDR3 region: CASSRRTGIMIDTEAFF. The CDR3 DNA sequence: TGTGCCAGCAGCAGGCGGACAGGGATAATGATCGACACTGAAGCTTTCTTT.

This clone has just one count. The genes are TRBV25-1 and TRBJ1-1; 8 positions match TRBD1. V lost 7 bases to trimming and J lost 4 bases; unmatched junction nucleotides: 5. This CDR3 is built from 13 residues. From germline, CDR1 is MGHDK and CDR2 SYGVNS. The chain's CDR3 is CASIQGASTEAFF. The CDR3, as DNA: TGTGCCAGCATTCAGGGGGCGAGCACTGAAGCTTTCTTT. The whole variable domain, filled in from reference TRBV25-1 and TRBJ1-1, reads EADIYQTPRYLVIGTGKKITLECSQTMGHDKMYWYQQDPGMELHLIHYSYGVNSTEKGDLSSESTVSRIRTEHFPLTLESARPSHTSQYLCASIQGASTEAFFGQGTRLTVV.

This clone showed up just a few times. V usage is TRBV4-1 and J usage is TRBJ1-2; D call uncertain. The V and J ends lost 11 bases and 4 bases respectively, with 17 bases between them. The CDR3 extends over 13 amino acids. From germline, CDR1 is MGHRA and CDR2 YSYEKL. For the CDR3, the DNA is TGCGCCTGGTTAAGGGATCGGGGCTATGGCTACACCTTC. Its protein product is CAWLRDRGYGYTF.

This chain connects TRBV7-2 to TRBJ1-2; D ambiguous. CDR1 SGHTA and CDR2 FQGNSA come from the germline V gene. CDR3 size: 15 residues. Trimming removed 0 bases from V and 0 bases from J, with 8 bases in between. The DNA for the CDR3 is TGTGCCAGCAGCTTAGCGGGCAGTTCTAACTATGGCTACACCTTC. It is translated as CASSLAGSSNYGYTF.